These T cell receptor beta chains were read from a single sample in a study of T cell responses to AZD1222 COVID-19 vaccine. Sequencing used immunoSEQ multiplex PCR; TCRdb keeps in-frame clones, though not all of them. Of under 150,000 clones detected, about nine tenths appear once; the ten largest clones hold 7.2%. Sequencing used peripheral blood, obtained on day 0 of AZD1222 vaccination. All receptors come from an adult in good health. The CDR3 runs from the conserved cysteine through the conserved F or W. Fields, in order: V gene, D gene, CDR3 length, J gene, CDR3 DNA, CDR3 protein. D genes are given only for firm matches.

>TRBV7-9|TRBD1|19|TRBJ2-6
TGTGCCAGCAGCAAACACCGGGACAGGGCCATTTCTGGGGCCAACGTCCTGACTTTC
CASSKHRDRAISGANVLTF
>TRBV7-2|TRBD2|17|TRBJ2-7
TGTGCCAGCAGTCAGAAGATGGGACTAGCGGGAATGAGGGAGCAGTACTTC
CASSQKMGLAGMREQYF
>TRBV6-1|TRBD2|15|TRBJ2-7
TGTGCCAGCAGTGAAGGGAGCGGGGGTTCTTTTGAGCAGTACTTC
CASSEGSGGSFEQYF
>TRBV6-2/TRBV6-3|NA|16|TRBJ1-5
TGTGCCAGCAGTTACTCATTGGGGGCGAGCAATCAGCCCCAGCATTTT
CASSYSLGASNQPQHF
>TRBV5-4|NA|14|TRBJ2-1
TGTGCCAGCAGCTTGGCCGGTCGTCCCAATGAGCAGTTCTTC
CASSLAGRPNEQFF
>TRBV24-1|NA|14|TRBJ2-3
TGTGCCACCAGTGTAAAGGGGCTGACAGATACGCAGTATTTT
CATSVKGLTDTQYF
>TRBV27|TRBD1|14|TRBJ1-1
TGTGCCAGCAGTTTCTCCAGGGACAGCACTGAAGCTTTCTTT
CASSFSRDSTEAFF
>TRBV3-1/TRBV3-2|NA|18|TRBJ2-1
TGTGCCAGCAGCCAAGGTCTCCAACAGGTACTCATCTACAATGAGCAGTTCTTC
CASSQGLQQVLIYNEQFF
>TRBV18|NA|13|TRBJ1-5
TGTGCCAGCTCCCCGGGAGGGGAACAGCCCCAGCATTTT
CASSPGGEQPQHF
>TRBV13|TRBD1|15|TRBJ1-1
TGTGCCAGCAGTCGTACAGGGGGGCGGAACACTGAAGCTTTCTTT
CASSRTGGRNTEAFF
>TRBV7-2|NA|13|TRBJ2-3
TGTGCCAGCAGCTTACCAGGGGCAGATACGCAGTATTTT
CASSLPGADTQYF
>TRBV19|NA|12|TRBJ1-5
TGTGCCAGTAGTGTGGCAGGACAGCCCCAGCATTTT
CASSVAGQPQHF
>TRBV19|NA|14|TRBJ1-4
TGTGCCAGTAGTATGGTGAGGGTTCCTGAAAAACTGTTTTTT
CASSMVRVPEKLFF
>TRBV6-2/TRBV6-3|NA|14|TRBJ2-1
TGTGCCAGCAGTTACGGTCAGGGAGAATGGGAGCAGTTCTTC
CASSYGQGEWEQFF
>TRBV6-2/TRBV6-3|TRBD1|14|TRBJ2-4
TGTGCCAGCAGCTCGGGACAGTTGAAAAACATTCAGTACTTC
CASSSGQLKNIQYF
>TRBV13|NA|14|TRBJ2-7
TGTGCCAGCAGCTCGGGACTTGGATCCTACGAGCAGTACTTC
CASSSGLGSYEQYF
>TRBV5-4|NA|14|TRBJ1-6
TGTGCCAGCAGCTTAAACAGGGTTAAGTCACCCCTCCACTTT
CASSLNRVKSPLHF
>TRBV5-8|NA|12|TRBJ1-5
TGTGCCAGCAGCTTCGGGAATCAGCCCCAGCATTTT
CASSFGNQPQHF
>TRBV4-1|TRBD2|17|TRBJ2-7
TGCGCCAGCAGCCAAGCCGGGACTAGCGGGAGTTACTACGAGCAGTACTTC
CASSQAGTSGSYYEQYF
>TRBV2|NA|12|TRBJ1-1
TGTGCCAGCGGTGGACAGAACACTGAAGCTTTCTTT
CASGGQNTEAFF
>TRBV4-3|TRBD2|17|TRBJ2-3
TGCGCCAGCAGCCACGACGGAGCGGGAGGGAGCACAGATACGCAGTATTTT
CASSHDGAGGSTDTQYF
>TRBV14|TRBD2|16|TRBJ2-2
TGTGCCAGCAGCCACCTGCGGGGGGCGAGCACCGGGGAGCTGTTTTTT
CASSHLRGASTGELFF